These 13 T cell receptor beta chains were sequenced from one sample in a study of blood T cells in healthy people across ages. A sample-barcoded 5' primer and a J-beta primer mix were used in a second PCR of roughly 6 to 12 cycles. TCRdb independently ran MiXCR on the 5' RACE reads; one entry per CDR3 protein. The top ten hold around 2.9% of the sample, which has around 800,000 distinct CDR3 sequences, roughly 26% seen once. These same records also appear under a second study, on T cells of mothers and their children.

The sample comprised blood. Source of these receptors: a boy between 5 and 17 years old in good health.

This clonotype was counted only a few times. This chain links TRBV6-5 with TRBJ2-1, with a weak D call TRBD2 (5 bases). The V end was cut by 6 bases, the J end by 10 bases, with 13 bases between. This CDR3 spans 12 amino acids. Germline-derived CDR1 and CDR2 are MNHEY and SVGAGI. The CDR3 DNA reads TGTGCCAGCAGCCCTTTCGGGGTAGAGCAGTTCTTC. It codes for CASSPFGVEQFF.

Worth noting for this clonotype: Its ends do not fully match the called genes, so a read error is possible. V usage is TRBV11-2 and J usage is TRBJ1-2; no clear D. The germline V gene has CDR1 SGHAT and CDR2 FQNNGV. This CDR3 has 13 residues. The chain's CDR3 is CASSFDGDYGYTF. The CDR3 nucleotides read TGTGCCAGCAGCTTCGACGGCGACTATGGCTACACTTTC.

In its sample, this clonotype was seen a few times. The gene calls are TRBV30 and TRBJ2-1; TRBD2 aligns across 7 bases. The CDR3 length is 14 residues. Trimming at V came to 4 bases and at J to 6 bases, leaving 9 bases not matched to a gene. The germline V gene has CDR1 GTSNPN and CDR2 SVGIG (reference sequence). The CDR3: CAWIPRLACNEQFF. CDR3 nucleotide sequence: TGTGCCTGGATACCAAGACTAGCCTGCAATGAGCAGTTCTTC.

The gene calls are TRBV5-1 and TRBJ2-1; D could derive from TRBD1 or TRBD2 (5 bases each). This CDR3 has 14 residues. Trimming pared 4 bases from V and 8 bases from J, leaving 16 bases between. Germline CDR1 is SGHRS and CDR2 is YFSETQ. The CDR3 DNA sequence: TGCGCCAGCAGCCCGGGGCAGGCGGTGGATGAGCAGTTCTTC. This translates into CASSPGQAVDEQFF.

The chain links TRBV6-5 to TRBJ2-2; possible D gene TRBD1, 6 bases. The CDR3 spans 16 residues. With 4 bases removed from V and 4 bases from J, the gap between germline ends came to 16 bases. The germline V gene encodes CDR1 MNHEY and CDR2 SVGAGI. CDR3: CASSLLPGHATGELFF. The CDR3 nucleotides are TGTGCCAGCAGTTTACTCCCGGGACATGCCACCGGGGAGCTGTTTTTT.

The chain couples TRBV3-1 to TRBJ1-2, with a tentative D call TRBD1 (6 bases). CDR3 size: 15 residues. CDR1 is LGHDT, CDR2 YNNKEL, per germline (reference sequence). The V gene lost 1 base and the J gene lost 6 bases, with 15 bases spanning the gap. CDR3 coding DNA: TGTGCCAGCAGCCAAGTACAGGGTTTGAGGCATGGCTACACCTTC. It specifies CASSQVQGLRHGYTF. Looking up the rest from reference TRBV3-1 and TRBJ1-2 gives the full variable domain: DTAVSQTPKYLVTQMGNDKSIKCEQNLGHDTMYWYKQDSKKFLKIMFSYNNKELIINETVPNRFSPKSPDKAHLNLHINSLELGDSAVYFCASSQVQGLRHGYTFGSGTRLTVV.

This chain uses TRBV20-1 with TRBJ2-5; 10 bases are shared with TRBD1. This CDR3 is built from 14 residues. Germline-derived CDR1 and CDR2 are DFQATT and SNEGSKA (reference sequence). Unmatched junction bases numbered 8, after V lost 7 bases and J lost 3 bases. The CDR3: CSVAAGTGEETQYF. The CDR3, as DNA: TGCAGTGTAGCGGCCGGGACAGGGGAAGAGACCCAGTACTTC.

This chain connects TRBV2 to TRBJ1-2; D is undetermined. There are 12 residues in the CDR3. Germline V gene data show CDR1 as SNHLY and CDR2 as FYNNEI. Deletions cut 10 bases from V and 8 bases from J, with 17 bases between. CDR3 loop: CATLNGERGYTF. In DNA form, the CDR3 reads TGTGCCACCTTAAACGGGGAGCGCGGCTACACCTTC. The whole variable domain, filled in from reference TRBV2 and TRBJ1-2, reads EPEVTQTPSHQVTQMGQEVILRCVPISNHLYFYWYRQILGQKVEFLVSFYNNEISEKSEIFDDQFSVERPDGSNFTLKIRSTKLEDSAMYFCATLNGERGYTFGSGTRLTVV.

In its sample, this clonotype was seen a few times. The gene calls are TRBV5-6 and TRBJ1-5; D ambiguous. CDR1 is SGHDT and CDR2 is YYEEEE in the germline V gene. The CDR3 totals 15 residues. Between the trimmed V and J ends, which lost 0 bases and 3 bases, there was a span of 10 bases. The CDR3 reads CASSLGPTLNQPQHF. The CDR3 nucleotides read TGTGCCAGCAGCTTGGGGCCAACCCTCAATCAGCCCCAGCATTTT.

V usage is TRBV21-1 and J usage is TRBJ2-1; the DNA was not used to check the table's D call, TRBD1. TRBV21-1 is classified as a pseudogene. The CDR3 has 16 amino acids. The CDR3 DNA follows: TGTGCCAGCAGCAAAGTTGGGGAAACAGGGGCCAATGAGCAGTTCTTC. It yields the protein CASSKVGETGANEQFF.

This clonotype has a handful of counts. The chain couples TRBV2 to TRBJ1-5, with D unclear. The CDR3 is made up of 15 amino acids. Looked up from germline, CDR1 is SNHLY and CDR2 is FYNNEI. Trimming pared 4 bases from V and 1 base from J, leaving 11 bases between. CDR3: CASSGPRQSNQPQHF. The DNA of the CDR3 is TGTGCCAGCAGTGGTCCCAGGCAGAGCAATCAGCCCCAGCATTTT.

The chain carries TRBV28 and TRBJ2-7, with D perhaps TRBD2 (7 bases). V lost 3 bases, J lost 2 bases, and 17 bases lay in between. CDR3 length: 16 residues. Germline CDR1 MDHEN, CDR2 SYDVKM. The CDR3 region is CASSFGETGGPYEQYF. The CDR3, as DNA: TGTGCCAGCAGTTTTGGGGAGACGGGGGGCCCCTACGAGCAGTACTTC.

The chain links TRBV2 to TRBJ2-7; D call uncertain. V was cut by 6 bases and J by 3 bases, with 12 bases left in between. Germline CDR1 is SNHLY and CDR2 is FYNNEI. The CDR3 totals 13 residues. The CDR3 is CASRLRADYEQYF. For the CDR3, the DNA is TGTGCCAGCAGGCTCCGGGCCGACTACGAGCAGTACTTC.